This T cell receptor beta chain stems from a study of coeliac disease. The study's findings and limits: Lower clonality than controls marked TRB and TRG repertoires from active celiac intraepithelial and lamina propria samples.

About this clone itself: Its matching antigen is unknown.

The ends were cut back, 0 bases at V and 2 bases at J, with 9 bases in the middle. The germline V gene encodes CDR1 MNHNY and CDR2 SVGAGI (reference sequence). The CDR3 runs to 15 residues. Libraries were prepared by immunoSEQ multiplex PCR; TCRdb keeps only in-frame clonotypes and omits some of them. The sample lists about 3,000 clones, roughly 53% occurring once. V is TRBV6-6 and J is TRBJ2-3, with D perhaps matching TRBD2 (5 bases). The sequenced sample was intraepithelial lymphocytes from the gut. The receptor comes from a man aged 50 or older with active celiac disease. CDR3 in amino acids: CASSYSMRDTDTQYF. CDR3 in DNA: TGTGCCAGCAGTTACTCGATGAGGGACACAGATACGCAGTATTTT.